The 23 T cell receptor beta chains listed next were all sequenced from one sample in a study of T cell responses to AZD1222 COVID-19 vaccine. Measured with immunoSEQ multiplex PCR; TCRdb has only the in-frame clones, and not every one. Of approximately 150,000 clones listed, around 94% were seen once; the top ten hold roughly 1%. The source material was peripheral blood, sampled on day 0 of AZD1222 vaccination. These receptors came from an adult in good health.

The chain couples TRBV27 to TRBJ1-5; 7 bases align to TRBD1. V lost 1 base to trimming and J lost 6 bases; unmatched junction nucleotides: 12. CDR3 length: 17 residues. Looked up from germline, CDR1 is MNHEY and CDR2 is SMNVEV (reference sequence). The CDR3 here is CASSLWDGAGGVQPQHF. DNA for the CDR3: TGTGCCAGCAGTTTATGGGATGGCGCAGGGGGTGTTCAGCCCCAGCATTTT.

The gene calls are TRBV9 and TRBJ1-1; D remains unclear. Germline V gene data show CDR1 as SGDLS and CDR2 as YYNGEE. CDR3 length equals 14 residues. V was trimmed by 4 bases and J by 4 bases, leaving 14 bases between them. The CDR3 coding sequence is TGTGCCAGCAGCCCCACTTCGGGAAGCACTGAAGCTTTCTTT. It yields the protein CASSPTSGSTEAFF.

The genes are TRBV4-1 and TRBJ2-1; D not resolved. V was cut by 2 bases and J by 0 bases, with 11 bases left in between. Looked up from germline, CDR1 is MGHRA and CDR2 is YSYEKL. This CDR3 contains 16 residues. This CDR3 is CASSQRYASSYNEQFF. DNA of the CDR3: TGCGCCAGCAGCCAACGATACGCAAGCTCCTACAATGAGCAGTTCTTC.

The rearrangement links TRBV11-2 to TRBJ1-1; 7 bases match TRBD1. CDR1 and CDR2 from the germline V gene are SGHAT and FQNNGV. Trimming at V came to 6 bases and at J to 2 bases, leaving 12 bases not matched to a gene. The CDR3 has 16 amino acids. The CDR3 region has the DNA TGTGCCAGCAGGCCCTTCCTGGACAGGATAAACACTGAAGCTTTCTTT. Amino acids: CASRPFLDRINTEAFF.

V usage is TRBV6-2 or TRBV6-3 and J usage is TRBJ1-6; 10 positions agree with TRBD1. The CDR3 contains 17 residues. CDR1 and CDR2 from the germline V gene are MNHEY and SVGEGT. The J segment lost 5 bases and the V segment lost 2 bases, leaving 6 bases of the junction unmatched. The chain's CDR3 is CASSYGTGERDNSPLHF. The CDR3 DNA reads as TGTGCCAGCAGTTACGGGACAGGGGAGAGAGATAATTCACCCCTCCACTTT.

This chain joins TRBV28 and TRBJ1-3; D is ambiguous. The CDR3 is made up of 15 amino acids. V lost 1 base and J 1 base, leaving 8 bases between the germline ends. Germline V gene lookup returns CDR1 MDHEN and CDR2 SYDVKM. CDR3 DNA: TGTGCCAGCAGTTTATACTGGGGTTCTGGAAACACCATATATTTT. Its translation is CASSLYWGSGNTIYF.

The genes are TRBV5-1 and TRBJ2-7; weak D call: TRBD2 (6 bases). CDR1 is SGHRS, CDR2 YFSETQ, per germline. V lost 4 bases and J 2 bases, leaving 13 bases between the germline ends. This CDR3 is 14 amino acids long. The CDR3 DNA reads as TGCGCCAGCAGCCTGGCGGGACGGCCCTACGAGCAGTACTTC. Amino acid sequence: CASSLAGRPYEQYF. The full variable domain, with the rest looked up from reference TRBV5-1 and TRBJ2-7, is KAGVTQTPRYLIKTRGQQVTLSCSPISGHRSVSWYQQTPGQGLQFLFEYFSETQRNKGNFPGRFSGRQFSNSRSEMNVSTLELGDSALYLCASSLAGRPYEQYFGPGTRLTVT.

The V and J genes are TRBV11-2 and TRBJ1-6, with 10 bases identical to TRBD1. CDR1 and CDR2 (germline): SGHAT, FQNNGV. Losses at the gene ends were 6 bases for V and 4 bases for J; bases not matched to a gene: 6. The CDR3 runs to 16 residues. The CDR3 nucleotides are TGTGCCAGCAGAATGGGACAGGGGTATTATAATTCACCCCTCCACTTT. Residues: CASRMGQGYYNSPLHF. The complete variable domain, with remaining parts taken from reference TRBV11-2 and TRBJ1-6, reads EAGVAQSPRYKIIEKRQSVAFWCNPISGHATLYWYQQILGQGPKLLIQFQNNGVVDDSQLPKDRFSAERLKGVDSTLKIQPAKLEDSAVYLCASRMGQGYYNSPLHFGNGTRLTVT.

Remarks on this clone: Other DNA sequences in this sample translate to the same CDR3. The CDR3 protein is CASSLGVNTEAFF. The CDR3 DNA follows: TGCGCCAGCAGCCTAGGGGTGAACACTGAAGCTTTCTTT. The chain is built from TRBV5-1 and TRBJ1-1; D perhaps matches TRBD1 (5 bases). V lost 4 bases to trimming and J lost 0 bases, with 7 bases between them. The CDR3 consists of 13 residues. The germline CDR1 and CDR2 sequences are SGHRS and YFSETQ.

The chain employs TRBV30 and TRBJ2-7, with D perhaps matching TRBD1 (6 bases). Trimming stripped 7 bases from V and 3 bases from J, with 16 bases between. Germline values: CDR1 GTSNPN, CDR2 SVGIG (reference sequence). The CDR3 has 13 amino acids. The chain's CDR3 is CAYGTWKNYEQYF. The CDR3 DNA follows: TGTGCCTATGGGACATGGAAAAACTACGAGCAGTACTTC.

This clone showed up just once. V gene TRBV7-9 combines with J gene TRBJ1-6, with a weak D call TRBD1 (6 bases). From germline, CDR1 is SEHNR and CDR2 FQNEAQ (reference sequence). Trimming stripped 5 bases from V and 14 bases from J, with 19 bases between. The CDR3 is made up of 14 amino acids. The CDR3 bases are TGTGCCAGCAGCGCACCCAGGACAGATCGAACCCTCCACTTT. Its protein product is CASSAPRTDRTLHF.

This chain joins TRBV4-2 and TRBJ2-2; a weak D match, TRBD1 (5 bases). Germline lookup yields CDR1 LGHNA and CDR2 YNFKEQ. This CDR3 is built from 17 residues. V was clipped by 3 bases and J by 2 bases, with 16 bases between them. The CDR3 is CASSHELRQRNTGELFF. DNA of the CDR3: TGTGCCAGCAGCCATGAATTGCGACAGAGAAACACCGGGGAGCTGTTTTTT.

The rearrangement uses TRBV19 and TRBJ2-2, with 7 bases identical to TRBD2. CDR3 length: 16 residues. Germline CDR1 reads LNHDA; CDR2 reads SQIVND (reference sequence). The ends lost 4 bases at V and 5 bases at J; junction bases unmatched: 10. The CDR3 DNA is TGTGCCAGTAGTACCCTGGGAGGGCGGGGGACCGGGGAGCTGTTTTTT. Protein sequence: CASSTLGGRGTGELFF.

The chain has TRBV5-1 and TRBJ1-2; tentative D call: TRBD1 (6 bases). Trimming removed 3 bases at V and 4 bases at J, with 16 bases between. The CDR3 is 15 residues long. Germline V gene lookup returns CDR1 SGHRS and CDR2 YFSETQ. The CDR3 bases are TGCGCCAGCAGCTCCCAGGGGCAGTCAGGCTATGGCTACACCTTC. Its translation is CASSSQGQSGYGYTF.

CDR3 protein: CASSLNRDYEQYF. DNA for the CDR3: TGTGCCAGCAGCTTGAACAGGGACTACGAGCAGTACTTC. J is TRBJ2-7 and V is TRBV5-4; maybe TRBD1 (6 bases). From germline, CDR1 is SGHNT and CDR2 YYREEE (reference sequence). The length of the CDR3 is 13 residues. V was cut by 1 base and J by 3 bases, with 8 bases left in between.

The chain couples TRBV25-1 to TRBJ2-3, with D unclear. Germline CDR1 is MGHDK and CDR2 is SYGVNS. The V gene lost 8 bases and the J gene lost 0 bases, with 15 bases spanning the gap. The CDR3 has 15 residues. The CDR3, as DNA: TGTGCCAGCCTCGAAACTGAGGACAGCACAGATACGCAGTATTTT. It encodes CASLETEDSTDTQYF. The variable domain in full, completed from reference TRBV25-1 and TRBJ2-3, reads EADIYQTPRYLVIGTGKKITLECSQTMGHDKMYWYQQDPGMELHLIHYSYGVNSTEKGDLSSESTVSRIRTEHFPLTLESARPSHTSQYLCASLETEDSTDTQYFGPGTRLTVL.

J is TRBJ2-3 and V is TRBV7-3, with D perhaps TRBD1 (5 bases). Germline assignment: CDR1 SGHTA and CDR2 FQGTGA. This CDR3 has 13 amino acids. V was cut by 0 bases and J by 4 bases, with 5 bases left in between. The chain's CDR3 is CASSLTGPDTQYF. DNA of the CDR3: TGTGCCAGCAGCTTAACGGGGCCAGATACGCAGTATTTT. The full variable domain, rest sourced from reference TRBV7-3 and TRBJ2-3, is GAGVSQTPSNKVTEKGKYVELRCDPISGHTALYWYRQSLGQGPEFLIYFQGTGAADDSGLPNDRFFAVRPEGSVSTLKIQRTERGDSAVYLCASSLTGPDTQYFGPGTRLTVL.

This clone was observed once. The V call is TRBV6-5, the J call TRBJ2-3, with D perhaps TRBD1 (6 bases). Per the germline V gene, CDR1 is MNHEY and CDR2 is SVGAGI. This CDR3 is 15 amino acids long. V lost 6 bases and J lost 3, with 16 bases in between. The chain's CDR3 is CASRQQRTVTDTQYF. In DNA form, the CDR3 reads TGTGCCAGCAGACAACAAAGGACAGTAACAGATACGCAGTATTTT.

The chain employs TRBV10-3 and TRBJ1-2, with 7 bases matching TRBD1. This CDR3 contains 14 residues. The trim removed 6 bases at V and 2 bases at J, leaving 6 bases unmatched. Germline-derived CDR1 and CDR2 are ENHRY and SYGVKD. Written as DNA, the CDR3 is TGTGCCATCAGCATGGACAGGTCGAACTATGGCTACACCTTC. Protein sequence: CAISMDRSNYGYTF.

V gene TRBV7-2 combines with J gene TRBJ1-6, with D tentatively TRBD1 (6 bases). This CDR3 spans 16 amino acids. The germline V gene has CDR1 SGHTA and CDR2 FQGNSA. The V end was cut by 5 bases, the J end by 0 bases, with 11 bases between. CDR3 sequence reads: CASSQPTGSYNSPLHF. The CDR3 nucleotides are TGTGCCAGCAGCCAGCCGACAGGCTCCTATAATTCACCCCTCCACTTT.

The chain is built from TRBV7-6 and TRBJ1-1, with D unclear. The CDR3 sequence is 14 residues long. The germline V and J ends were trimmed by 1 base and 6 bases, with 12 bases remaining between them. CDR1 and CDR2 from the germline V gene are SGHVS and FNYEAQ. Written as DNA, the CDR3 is TGTGCCAGCAGCTTAGATTTTCAGAGCGCTGAAGCTTTCTTT. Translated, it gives CASSLDFQSAEAFF.

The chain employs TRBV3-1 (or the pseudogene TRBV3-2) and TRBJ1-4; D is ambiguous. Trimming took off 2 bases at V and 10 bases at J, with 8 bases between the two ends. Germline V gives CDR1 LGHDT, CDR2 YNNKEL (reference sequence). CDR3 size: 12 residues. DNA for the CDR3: TGTGCCAGCAGCCAAAGGTTGGGAAAACTGTTTTTT. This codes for CASSQRLGKLFF.

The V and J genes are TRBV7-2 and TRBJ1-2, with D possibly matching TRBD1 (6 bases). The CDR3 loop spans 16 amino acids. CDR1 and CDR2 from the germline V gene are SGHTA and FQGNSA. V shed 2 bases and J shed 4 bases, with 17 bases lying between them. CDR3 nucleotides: TGTGCCAGCAGCTTAACCCTAGGACAGAGTATCTATGGCTACACCTTC. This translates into CASSLTLGQSIYGYTF.